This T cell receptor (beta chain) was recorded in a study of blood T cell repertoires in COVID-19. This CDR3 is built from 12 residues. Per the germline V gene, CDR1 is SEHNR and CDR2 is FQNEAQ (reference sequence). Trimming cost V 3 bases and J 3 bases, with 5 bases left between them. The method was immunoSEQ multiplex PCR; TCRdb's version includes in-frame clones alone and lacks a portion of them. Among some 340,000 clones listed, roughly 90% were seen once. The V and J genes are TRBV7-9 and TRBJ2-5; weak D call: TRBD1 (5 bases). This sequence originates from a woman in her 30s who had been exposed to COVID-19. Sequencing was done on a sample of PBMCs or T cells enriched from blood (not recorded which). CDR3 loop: CASSLDKETQYF. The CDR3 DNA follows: TGTGCCAGCAGCTTGGACAAAGAGACCCAGTACTTC. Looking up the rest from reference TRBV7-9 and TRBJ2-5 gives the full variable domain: DTGVSQNPRHKITKRGQNVTFRCDPISEHNRLYWYRQTLGQGPEFLTYFQNEAQLEKSRLLSDRFSAERPKGSFSTLEIQRTEQGDSAMYLCASSLDKETQYFGPGTRLLVL.